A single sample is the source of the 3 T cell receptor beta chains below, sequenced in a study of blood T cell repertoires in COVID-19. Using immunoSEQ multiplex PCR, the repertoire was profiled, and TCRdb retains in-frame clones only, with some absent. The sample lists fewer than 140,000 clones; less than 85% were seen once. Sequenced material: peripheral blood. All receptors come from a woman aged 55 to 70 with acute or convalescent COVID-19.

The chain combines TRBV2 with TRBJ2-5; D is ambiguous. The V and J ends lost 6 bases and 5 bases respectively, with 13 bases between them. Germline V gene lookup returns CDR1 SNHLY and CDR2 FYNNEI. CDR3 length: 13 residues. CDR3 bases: TGTGCCAGCAGCACTCGCGGTGTGGAGACCCAGTACTTC. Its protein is CASSTRGVETQYF.

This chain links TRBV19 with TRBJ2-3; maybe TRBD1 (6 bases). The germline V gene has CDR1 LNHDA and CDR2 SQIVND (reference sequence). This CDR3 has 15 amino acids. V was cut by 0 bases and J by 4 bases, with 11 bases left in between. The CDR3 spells CASSIDRGRADTQYF. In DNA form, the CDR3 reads TGTGCCAGTAGTATAGACAGGGGAAGGGCAGATACGCAGTATTTT.

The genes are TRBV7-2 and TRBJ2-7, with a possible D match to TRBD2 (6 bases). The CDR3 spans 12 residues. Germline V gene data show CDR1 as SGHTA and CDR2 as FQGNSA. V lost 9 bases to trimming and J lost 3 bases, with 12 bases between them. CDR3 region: CASKAGNYEQYF. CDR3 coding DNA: TGTGCCAGTAAGGCGGGGAACTACGAGCAGTACTTC.